Listed here are 2 T cell receptor beta chains from one sample, sequenced in a study of CD8 T cells in ankylosing spondylitis. TCRdb re-called the 5' RACE reads through MiXCR, storing one row per CDR3 protein. The sample lists approximately 150,000 distinct CDR3 sequences; 9.8% were seen once. The sample consisted of blood, either unsorted or a sorted T cell fraction (not recorded which). All receptors come from a female donor with ankylosing spondylitis or in good health (not recorded which).

This clonotype came up a few times. The V and J genes are TRBV10-3 and TRBJ2-7; possibly TRBD1 for D (6 bases). The V gene's germline CDR1 is ENHRY and CDR2 SYGVKD. Trimming shortened V by 6 bases and J by 0 bases, and 21 bases separated the two germline ends. The length of the CDR3 is 17 residues. The CDR3 reads CAISPLQGGGSSYEQYF. The DNA for the CDR3 is TGTGCCATCAGCCCACTACAGGGTGGGGGAAGCTCCTACGAGCAGTACTTC.

This clonotype was observed a few times. The V call is TRBV4-3, the J call TRBJ2-7; 10 nucleotides line up with TRBD1. Germline CDR1 and CDR2: LGHNA and YSLEER. Trimming cost V 10 bases and J 5 bases; bases outside gene matches: 11. The CDR3 has 14 residues. CDR3: CATSKGQGSNEQYF. The CDR3 DNA sequence: TGCGCCACCTCAAAGGGACAGGGGTCGAACGAGCAGTACTTC.